This TCR beta chain was found in a study of T-cell memory formation after mild COVID-19. Study findings and constraints: CD4+ bias marked clones expanding day 15 to 37, unlike balanced contracting clones. Memory cells collected pre-infection included some clones that later responded, suggesting cross-reactive memory joined.

Using its own MiXCR run on the 5' RACE reads, TCRdb lists one record per CDR3 protein. Among fewer than 350,000 distinct CDR3 sequences listed, more than 13% were seen once. CDR1 is DFQATT and CDR2 is SNEGSKA in the germline V gene (reference sequence). Trimming took off 0 bases at V and 6 bases at J, with 8 bases between the two ends. The CDR3 runs 12 residues. This clonotype has a handful of counts. Antigen unknown. This chain uses TRBV20-1 with TRBJ1-1, with D possibly being TRBD1 (5 bases). This clonotype originated in a man younger than 30 who had mild COVID-19 (a few samples of this study predate the infection). Cell type and time point are not known. Sequencing was carried out using PBMCs or a T cell subset sorted from them (not recorded which). The CDR3 DNA is TGCAGTGCTAGAGATGGGGCGCCTGAAGCTTTCTTT. Its protein is CSARDGAPEAFF.